The sequence of this T cell receptor beta chain was determined in a study of T cell repertoires in cytomegalovirus infection. Study background: Public TCR beta signatures provided an indication of both CMV infection and a matching HLA type.

This CDR3 has 18 amino acids. The germline V gene encodes CDR1 SGHNT and CDR2 YYREEE (reference sequence). J lost 4 bases, V lost 2 bases, and 12 bases had no gene match. This clonotype occurred many times. As yet, its antigen is unknown. Points from the study as a whole: There were HLA-C-restricted CMV-specific TCR beta clonotypes dominating the ex vivo response. There were carriers of CMV plus the relevant HLA, and cumulative public TCR beta family frequency identified them.

Using its own MiXCR run on the reads, TCRdb lists one record per CDR3 protein. The sample has around 310,000 distinct CDR3 sequences; roughly 15% are singletons. Material for sequencing was PBMCs. The J gene is TRBJ2-3, the V gene TRBV5-4; TRBD2 matches at 11 bases. The receptor's source is a human donor in good health (CMV status not recorded). Some clones in this sample may be carry-over from other donors' samples. The CDR3 nucleotides read TGTGCCAGCAGCTTCGGACTAGCGGGCCAACGGGGGGCAGATACGCAGTATTTT. Translation: CASSFGLAGQRGADTQYF.